This TCR beta chain came from a study of regulatory T cells in long-lasting Graves disease. This clonotype was detected many times. CDR3 regions were amplified by Arm-PCR using iRepertoire HTBI primers to build TCR beta libraries. TCRdb redid the calling of the multiplex PCR reads with MiXCR, one entry per CDR3 protein. In the table there are some 340,000 distinct CDR3 sequences, approximately 12% of which are singletons. Between the trimmed V and J ends, which lost 1 base and 4 bases, there was a span of 20 bases. Germline CDR1 is SQVTM and CDR2 is ANQGSEA. The CDR3 sequence is 16 residues long. Time point defined: newly diagnosed GD, antithyroid drugs for less than 3 months. Scientists built the TCR library using RNA that was extracted from PBMCs. The sample also formed part of further work on T cells in Graves' hyperthyroidism and ophthalmopathy.

The source is a woman between 18 and 29 years old with Graves disease. This sequence joins TRBV29-1 and TRBJ2-7; possible D gene TRBD1, 5 bases. The starting material was peripheral blood mononuclear cells (PBMCs), obtained at new diagnosis, from a patient treated with antithyroid drugs. The CDR3 DNA reads TGCAGCGTTGAAGTCGTAGACAGAGGACCTTTTTACGAGCAGTACTTC. It specifies CSVEVVDRGPFYEQYF.